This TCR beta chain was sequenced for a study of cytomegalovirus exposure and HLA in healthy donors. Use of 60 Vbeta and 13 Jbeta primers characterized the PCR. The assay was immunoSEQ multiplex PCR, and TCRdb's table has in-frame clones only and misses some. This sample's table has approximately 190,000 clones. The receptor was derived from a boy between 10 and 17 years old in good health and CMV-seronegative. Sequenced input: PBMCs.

In DNA form, the CDR3 reads TGCGCCAGCAGCCACGACAGGGGCCATGGCTACACCTTC. Its translation is CASSHDRGHGYTF. This sequence joins TRBV4-3 and TRBJ1-2; TRBD1 aligns across 8 bases. The J segment lost 6 bases and the V segment lost 3 bases, leaving 3 bases of the junction unmatched. This CDR3 comprises 13 residues. CDR1 and CDR2 from the germline V gene are LGHNA and YSLEER.